One and the same sample provided the 20 T cell receptor beta chains below, sequenced in a study of cytomegalovirus exposure and HLA in healthy donors. 13 Jbeta primers and 60 Vbeta primers were used for the PCR. TCRdb's table, derived via immunoSEQ multiplex PCR, lists solely in-frame clones and lacks some. Among roughly 160,000 clones listed, approximately 80% were seen once. The sample was PBMCs. The source is a woman in her 50s in good health and CMV-seronegative.

With respect to this clone: A read error may account for a junction end that differs from germline. The chain combines TRBV5-1 with TRBJ2-5; the D gene is possibly TRBD2 (5 bases). The CDR3 extends over 15 amino acids. Per the germline V gene, CDR1 is SGHRS and CDR2 is YFSETQ. The CDR3 nucleotides read TGCGCCAGCAGTTCCGGAGGTTGGTACCATGAGACCCAGTACTTC. Translation gives CASSSGGWYHETQYF.

The V call is TRBV7-9, the J call TRBJ2-7; no clear D. Germline lookup yields CDR1 SEHNR and CDR2 FQNEAQ (reference sequence). V lost 7 bases and J 3 bases, leaving 10 bases between the germline ends. This CDR3 contains 12 residues. The CDR3 region is CASTRQDYEQYF. CDR3 nucleotides: TGTGCCAGCACCCGTCAGGACTACGAGCAGTACTTC.

V and J are TRBV5-1 and TRBJ2-5, with 10 bases fitting TRBD2. The CDR3 spans 16 residues. From germline, CDR1 is SGHRS and CDR2 YFSETQ. V was clipped by 6 bases and J by 6 bases; unmatched bases: 14. CDR3 residues: CASTSGSGGAEKTQYF. The CDR3 DNA sequence: TGCGCCAGCACCTCCGGGAGCGGGGGGGCAGAAAAGACCCAGTACTTC.

The chain has TRBV10-1 and TRBJ1-6, with a tentative D call TRBD1 (6 bases). Germline V gene sequence: CDR1 WNHNN, CDR2 SYGVQD (reference sequence). V dropped 0 bases and J dropped 9 bases, with 9 bases sitting between them. The length of the CDR3 is 14 residues. CDR3 in DNA: TGCGCCAGCAGTGAGTCGACAGGCGGTTCACCCCTCCACTTT. It specifies CASSESTGGSPLHF.

The gene calls are TRBV5-4 and TRBJ1-2, with D maybe TRBD1 (6 bases). Germline CDR1 is SGHNT and CDR2 is YYREEE (reference sequence). The CDR3 has 14 residues. With 2 bases removed from V and 1 base from J, the gap between germline ends came to 9 bases. The CDR3 loop reads CASSLDRFNYGYTF. The CDR3 region has the DNA TGTGCCAGCAGCTTAGACAGGTTTAACTATGGCTACACCTTC.

This sequence joins TRBV11-2 and TRBJ1-1; TRBD1 matches at 10 bases. The CDR3 length is 17 residues. CDR1 is SGHAT and CDR2 is FQNNGV in the germline V gene. J lost 0 bases, V lost 5 bases, and 9 bases had no gene match. CDR3 region: CASSRRGDRGLNTEAFF. CDR3 in DNA: TGTGCCAGCAGCCGACGGGGGGACAGGGGTTTGAACACTGAAGCTTTCTTT. Filled out from reference TRBV11-2 and TRBJ1-1, the complete variable domain reads EAGVAQSPRYKIIEKRQSVAFWCNPISGHATLYWYQQILGQGPKLLIQFQNNGVVDDSQLPKDRFSAERLKGVDSTLKIQPAKLEDSAVYLCASSRRGDRGLNTEAFFGQGTRLTVV.

The V and J genes are TRBV5-1 and TRBJ2-5; D not resolved. Germline CDR1 SGHRS, CDR2 YFSETQ. The CDR3 runs to 14 residues. Trimming cost V 1 base and J 3 bases, with 10 bases left between them. CDR3 residues: CASSLRGGKETQYF. For the CDR3, the DNA is TGCGCCAGCAGCTTGCGTGGCGGAAAAGAGACCCAGTACTTC.

V is TRBV5-6 and J is TRBJ2-1; a weak D match, TRBD2 (6 bases). CDR1 is SGHDT and CDR2 is YYEEEE in the germline V gene. The V gene lost 4 bases and the J gene lost 3 bases, with 17 bases spanning the gap. This CDR3 is built from 16 residues. Here the CDR3 reads CASSPSDGGNYNEQFF. CDR3 DNA sequence: TGTGCCAGCAGCCCCTCTGACGGCGGGAACTACAATGAGCAGTTCTTC.

V gene TRBV28 combines with J gene TRBJ1-5; D may be TRBD1 (6 bases). The CDR3 contains 15 residues. Deletions cut 4 bases from V and 6 bases from J, with 16 bases between. Germline V gene sequence: CDR1 MDHEN, CDR2 SYDVKM. The CDR3 DNA sequence: TGTGCCAGCAGTTACCATTCAGGGGCGACTCAGCCCCAGCATTTT. This gives the protein CASSYHSGATQPQHF. Combining the CDR3 with reference TRBV28 and TRBJ1-5 gives the whole variable domain DVKVTQSSRYLVKRTGEKVFLECVQDMDHENMFWYRQDPGLGLRLIYFSYDVKMKEKGDIPEGYSVSREKKERFSLILESASTNQTSMYLCASSYHSGATQPQHFGDGTRLSIL.

CDR3 nucleotides: TGTGCCAGCAGTTTATCGAACAGGGGGGAAGCTTTCTTT. Translated: CASSLSNRGEAFF. This rearrangement joins TRBV28 to TRBJ1-1, with 8 nucleotides matching TRBD1. Germline trimming cut 1 base from V and 8 bases from J; bases unmatched to any gene: 3. The CDR3 loop spans 13 amino acids. The germline CDR1 and CDR2 sequences are MDHEN and SYDVKM.

Note on this clone: One end of the junction is discordant with germline, which a read error may explain. The rearrangement links TRBV7-9 to TRBJ1-1; no clear D. CDR3 size: 12 residues. Germline CDR1 and CDR2: SEHNR and FQNEAQ (reference sequence). The CDR3 region has the DNA TGTTCCAGCAGCCCCATGAGGACTGAAGCTTTCTTT. Encoded protein: CSSSPMRTEAFF.

This chain links TRBV30 with TRBJ2-1; possible D gene TRBD2, 5 bases. Trimming took off 7 bases at V and 6 bases at J, with 10 bases between the two ends. The CDR3 is 11 residues long. CDR1 and CDR2 from the germline V gene are GTSNPN and SVGIG (reference sequence). DNA of the CDR3: TGTGCCTTGGAGGCCCGCAATGAGCAGTTCTTC. Protein product: CALEARNEQFF.

This chain uses TRBV4-3 with TRBJ1-6; no firm D call. Germline CDR1 reads LGHNA; CDR2 reads YSLEER. The length of the CDR3 is 13 residues. The V and J ends lost 2 bases and 6 bases respectively, with 5 bases between them. CDR3 region: CASSQNSNSPLHF. CDR3 coding DNA: TGCGCCAGCAGCCAAAACAGTAATTCACCCCTCCACTTT.

The chain links TRBV13 to TRBJ2-1; D is uncertain. Per the germline V gene, CDR1 is PRHDT and CDR2 is FYEKMQ (reference sequence). V dropped 0 bases and J dropped 9 bases, with 12 bases sitting between them. This CDR3 contains 14 residues. The CDR3 region has the DNA TGTGCCAGCAGCTTAGGTCGTAGAGGTGGTGAGCAGTTCTTC. It translates to CASSLGRRGGEQFF.

Turning to this clone: The junction shows a germline mismatch at one end, possibly a read error. V usage is TRBV7-9 and J usage is TRBJ1-1; 7 bases are a match to TRBD1. Germline CDR1 and CDR2: SEHNR and FQNEAQ (reference sequence). This CDR3 contains 14 residues. CDR3 nucleotides: TGTTCCAGCAGCTTACTACAGGGGTTCACTGAAGCTTTCTTT. This gives the protein CSSSLLQGFTEAFF.

The chain recombines TRBV5-4 with TRBJ1-4; no firm D call. Germline CDR1 is SGHNT and CDR2 is YYREEE (reference sequence). The CDR3 has 16 residues. Trimming left V 4 bases short and J 3 bases short, with 16 bases between. The CDR3 protein is CASSSFEGKSNEKLFF. DNA for the CDR3: TGTGCCAGCAGCAGCTTTGAGGGCAAATCTAATGAAAAACTGTTTTTT.

Remarks on this clone: Its ends do not fully match the called genes, so a read error is possible. V usage is TRBV18 and J usage is TRBJ2-1; tentative D call: TRBD2 (5 bases). CDR1 and CDR2 (germline): KGHSH, LQKENI. The CDR3 spans 16 residues. The CDR3 protein is CASSPPGSEGLNEQFF. In DNA, the CDR3 is TGTGCCAGCTCCCCACCCGGGTCCGAGGGTCTCAATGAGCAGTTCTTC.

This clone was detected once. The rearrangement links TRBV19 to TRBJ1-2; perhaps TRBD1 as D (6 bases). Germline assignment: CDR1 LNHDA and CDR2 SQIVND (reference sequence). The CDR3 has 14 residues. The ends were cut back, 7 bases at V and 3 bases at J, with 15 bases in the middle. CDR3 nucleotides: TGTGCCAGTAATCGTGGGGGCGCAGACTATGGCTACACCTTC. This gives the protein CASNRGGADYGYTF.

The V call is TRBV5-4, the J call TRBJ2-5; the match to TRBD2 covers 13 bases. Germline CDR1 is SGHNT and CDR2 is YYREEE (reference sequence). The CDR3 runs 17 residues. Trimming at V came to 4 bases and at J to 5 bases, leaving 11 bases not matched to a gene. The DNA of the CDR3 is TGTGCCAGCAGCCTACGGACTAGCGGGGGCCGTAGGGAGACCCAGTACTTC. Amino acids: CASSLRTSGGRRETQYF. The variable domain in full, with the rest retrieved from reference TRBV5-4 and TRBJ2-5, is ETGVTQSPTHLIKTRGQQVTLRCSSQSGHNTVSWYQQALGQGPQFIFQYYREEENGRGNFPPRFSGLQFPNYSSELNVNALELDDSALYLCASSLRTSGGRRETQYFGPGTRLLVL.

In DNA, the CDR3 is TGTGCCAGCAGCTTGAGCGCTGGGGCCAACGTCCTGACTTTC. Encoded protein: CASSLSAGANVLTF. The chain combines TRBV11-2 with TRBJ2-6; D is unclear. Germline V gives CDR1 SGHAT, CDR2 FQNNGV. The V and J ends lost 3 bases and 2 bases respectively, with 5 bases between them. The CDR3 consists of 14 residues.